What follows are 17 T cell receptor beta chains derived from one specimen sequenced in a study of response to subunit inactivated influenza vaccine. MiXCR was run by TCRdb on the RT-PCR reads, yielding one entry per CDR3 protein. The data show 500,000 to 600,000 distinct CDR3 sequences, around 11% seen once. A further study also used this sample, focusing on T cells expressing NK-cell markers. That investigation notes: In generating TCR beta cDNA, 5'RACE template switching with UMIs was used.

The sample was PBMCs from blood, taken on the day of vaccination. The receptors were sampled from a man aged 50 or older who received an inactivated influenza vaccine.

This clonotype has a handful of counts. The CDR3 loop reads CATRTRTGEGYEQYF. The CDR3 DNA reads TGTGCCACGCGAACAAGGACAGGGGAGGGCTACGAGCAGTACTTC. The V gene is TRBV28, the J gene TRBJ2-7; 9 bases are shared with TRBD1. CDR3 length equals 15 residues. V was pared by 10 bases and J by 3 bases, with 13 bases of the junction left unmatched. Germline CDR1 is MDHEN and CDR2 is SYDVKM.

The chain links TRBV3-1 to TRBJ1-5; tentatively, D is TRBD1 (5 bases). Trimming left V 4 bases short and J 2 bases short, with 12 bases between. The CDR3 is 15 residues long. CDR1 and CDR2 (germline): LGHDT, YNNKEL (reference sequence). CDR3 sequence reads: CASSPTWGGNQPQHF. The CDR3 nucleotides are TGTGCCAGCAGCCCTACATGGGGGGGCAATCAGCCCCAGCATTTT. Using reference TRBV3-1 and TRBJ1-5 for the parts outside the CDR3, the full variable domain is DTAVSQTPKYLVTQMGNDKSIKCEQNLGHDTMYWYKQDSKKFLKIMFSYNNKELIINETVPNRFSPKSPDKAHLNLHINSLELGDSAVYFCASSPTWGGNQPQHFGDGTRLSIL.

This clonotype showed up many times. The CDR3 coding sequence is TGTGCACAGGGGAACACTGAAGCTTTCTTT. Translated, it gives CAQGNTEAFF. This chain joins TRBV12-3 or TRBV12-4 and TRBJ1-1; D may be TRBD1 (6 bases). This CDR3 is 10 amino acids long.

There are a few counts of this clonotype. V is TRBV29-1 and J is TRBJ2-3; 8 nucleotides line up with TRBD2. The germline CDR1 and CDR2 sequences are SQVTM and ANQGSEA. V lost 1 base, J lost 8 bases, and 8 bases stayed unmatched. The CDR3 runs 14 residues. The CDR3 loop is CSVEASGSPGTQYF. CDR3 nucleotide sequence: TGCAGCGTTGAAGCCAGCGGGAGCCCCGGTACGCAGTATTTT.

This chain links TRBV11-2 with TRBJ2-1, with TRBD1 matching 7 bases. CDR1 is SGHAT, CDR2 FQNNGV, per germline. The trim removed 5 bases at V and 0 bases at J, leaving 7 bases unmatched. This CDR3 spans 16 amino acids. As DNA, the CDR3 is TGTGCCAGCAGCCTCAAGACAGGGCGCTCCTACAATGAGCAGTTCTTC. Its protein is CASSLKTGRSYNEQFF.

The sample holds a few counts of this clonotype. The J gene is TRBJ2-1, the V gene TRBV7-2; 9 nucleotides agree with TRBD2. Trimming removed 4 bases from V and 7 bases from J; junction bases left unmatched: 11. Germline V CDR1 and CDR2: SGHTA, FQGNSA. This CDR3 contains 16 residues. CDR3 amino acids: CASSSVGSGSRNEQFF. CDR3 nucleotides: TGTGCCAGCAGCTCAGTCGGTAGCGGGAGTCGAAATGAGCAGTTCTTC.

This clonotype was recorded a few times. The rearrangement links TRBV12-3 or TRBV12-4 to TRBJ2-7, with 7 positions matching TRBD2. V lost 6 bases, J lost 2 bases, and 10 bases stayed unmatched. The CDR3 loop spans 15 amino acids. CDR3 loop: CASSLAAGIPYEQYF. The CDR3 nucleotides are TGTGCCAGCAGCCTAGCGGCAGGGATTCCCTACGAGCAGTACTTC.

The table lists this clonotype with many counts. The CDR3 DNA sequence: TGCGCCAGCAGCTCAAGTACGGGTGATGAGCAGTTCTTC. This translates into CASSSSTGDEQFF. The J gene is TRBJ2-1, the V gene TRBV5-1; no reliable D call. Germline lookup yields CDR1 SGHRS and CDR2 YFSETQ. This CDR3 contains 13 residues. The V and J ends lost 3 bases and 8 bases respectively, with 12 bases between them.

This chain's CDR3 is CASSLDRQFPTDTQYF. The CDR3 DNA reads TGTGCCAGCAGCTTAGACCGGCAATTCCCGACAGATACGCAGTATTTT. This chain joins TRBV7-9 and TRBJ2-3, with D uncertain. Germline lookup yields CDR1 SEHNR and CDR2 FQNEAQ (reference sequence). The CDR3 spans 16 residues. With 1 base removed from V and 3 bases from J, the gap between germline ends came to 14 bases.

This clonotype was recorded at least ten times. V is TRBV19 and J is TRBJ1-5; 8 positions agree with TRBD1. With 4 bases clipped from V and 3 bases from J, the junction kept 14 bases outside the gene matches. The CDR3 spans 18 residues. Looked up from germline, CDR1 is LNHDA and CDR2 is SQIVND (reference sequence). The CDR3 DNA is TGTGCCAGTAGTACGCCGACAGGGGCCCCCAGATACAATCAGCCCCAGCATTTT. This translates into CASSTPTGAPRYNQPQHF.

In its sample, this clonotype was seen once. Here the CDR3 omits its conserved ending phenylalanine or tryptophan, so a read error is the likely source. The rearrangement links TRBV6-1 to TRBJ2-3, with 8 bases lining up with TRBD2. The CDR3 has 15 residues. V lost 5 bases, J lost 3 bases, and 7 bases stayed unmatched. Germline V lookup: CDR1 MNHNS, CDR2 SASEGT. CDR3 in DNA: TGTGCCAGCAGTCTGAGCGGGGGAGGGACAGATACGCAGTATGTT. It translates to CASSLSGGGTDTQYV.

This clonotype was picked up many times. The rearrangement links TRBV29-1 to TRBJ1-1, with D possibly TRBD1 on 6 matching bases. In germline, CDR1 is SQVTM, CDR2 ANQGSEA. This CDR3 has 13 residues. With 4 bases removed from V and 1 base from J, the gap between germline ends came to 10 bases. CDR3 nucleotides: TGCAGCGTTGCTGCAGGGGCGAACACTGAAGCTTTCTTT. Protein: CSVAAGANTEAFF.

This CDR3 is CASSVDMRDGYNEQFF. The CDR3 DNA sequence: TGTGCCAGCAGCGTAGACATGCGGGACGGTTACAATGAGCAGTTCTTC. V gene TRBV9 combines with J gene TRBJ2-1; weak D call: TRBD2 (6 bases). The CDR3 runs to 16 residues. Looked up from germline, CDR1 is SGDLS and CDR2 is YYNGEE. V was pared by 0 bases and J by 4 bases, with 14 bases between.

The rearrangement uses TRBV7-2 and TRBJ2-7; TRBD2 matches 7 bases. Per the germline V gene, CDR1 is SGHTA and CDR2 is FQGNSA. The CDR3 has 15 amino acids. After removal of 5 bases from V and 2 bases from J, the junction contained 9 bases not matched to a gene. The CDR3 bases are TGTGCCAGCAGCGCTGCCAGCGGGACCCCCTACGAGCAGTACTTC. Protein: CASSAASGTPYEQYF.

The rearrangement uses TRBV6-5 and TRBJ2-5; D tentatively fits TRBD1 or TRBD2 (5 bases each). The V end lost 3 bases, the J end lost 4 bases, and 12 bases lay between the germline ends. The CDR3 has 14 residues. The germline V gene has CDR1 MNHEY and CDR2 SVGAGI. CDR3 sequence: CASSYLGVRETQYF. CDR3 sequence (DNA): TGTGCCAGCAGTTATTTGGGGGTACGAGAGACCCAGTACTTC.

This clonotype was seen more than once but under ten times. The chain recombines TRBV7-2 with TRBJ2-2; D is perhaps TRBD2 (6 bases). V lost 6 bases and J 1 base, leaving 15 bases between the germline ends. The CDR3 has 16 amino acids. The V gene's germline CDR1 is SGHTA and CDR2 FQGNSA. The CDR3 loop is CASRKGASENTGELFF. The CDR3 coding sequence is TGTGCCAGCAGAAAAGGGGCTAGCGAGAACACCGGGGAGCTGTTTTTT.

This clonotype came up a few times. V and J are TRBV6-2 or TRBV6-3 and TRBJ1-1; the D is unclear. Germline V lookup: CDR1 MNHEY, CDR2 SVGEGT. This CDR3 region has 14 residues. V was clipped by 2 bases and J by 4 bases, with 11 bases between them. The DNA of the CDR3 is TGTGCCAGCAGTTACCTGGGCGCCCGCACTGAAGCTTTCTTT. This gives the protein CASSYLGARTEAFF.